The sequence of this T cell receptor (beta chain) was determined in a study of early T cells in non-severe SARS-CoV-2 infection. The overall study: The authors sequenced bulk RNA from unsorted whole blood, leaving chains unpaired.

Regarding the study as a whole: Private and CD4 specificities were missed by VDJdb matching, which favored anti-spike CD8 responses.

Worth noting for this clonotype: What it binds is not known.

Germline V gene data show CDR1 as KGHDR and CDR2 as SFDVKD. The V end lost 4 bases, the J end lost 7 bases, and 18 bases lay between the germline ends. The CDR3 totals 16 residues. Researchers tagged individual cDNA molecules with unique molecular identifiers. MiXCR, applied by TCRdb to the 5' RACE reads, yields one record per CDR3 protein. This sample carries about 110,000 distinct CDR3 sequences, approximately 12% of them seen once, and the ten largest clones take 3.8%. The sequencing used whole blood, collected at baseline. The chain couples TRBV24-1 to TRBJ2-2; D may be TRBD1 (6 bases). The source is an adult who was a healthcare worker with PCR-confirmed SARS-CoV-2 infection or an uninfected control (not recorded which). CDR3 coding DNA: TGTGCCACCAGTGACCCCGGCAGGGGTGGTGTCGGGGAGCTGTTTTTT. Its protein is CATSDPGRGGVGELFF.